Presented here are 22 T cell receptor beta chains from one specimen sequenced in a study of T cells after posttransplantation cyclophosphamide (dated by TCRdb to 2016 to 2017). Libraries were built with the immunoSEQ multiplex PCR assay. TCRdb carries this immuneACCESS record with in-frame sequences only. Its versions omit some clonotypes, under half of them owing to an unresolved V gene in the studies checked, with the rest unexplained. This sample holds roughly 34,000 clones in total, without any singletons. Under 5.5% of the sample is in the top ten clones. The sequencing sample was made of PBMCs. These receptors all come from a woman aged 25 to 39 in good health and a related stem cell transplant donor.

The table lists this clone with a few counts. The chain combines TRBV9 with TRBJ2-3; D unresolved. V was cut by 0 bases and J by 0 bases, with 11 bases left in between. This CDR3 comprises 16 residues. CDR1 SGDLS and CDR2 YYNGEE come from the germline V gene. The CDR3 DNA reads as TGTGCCAGCAGCGTAGATGTCGGGTGGAGCACAGATACGCAGTATTTT. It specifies CASSVDVGWSTDTQYF.

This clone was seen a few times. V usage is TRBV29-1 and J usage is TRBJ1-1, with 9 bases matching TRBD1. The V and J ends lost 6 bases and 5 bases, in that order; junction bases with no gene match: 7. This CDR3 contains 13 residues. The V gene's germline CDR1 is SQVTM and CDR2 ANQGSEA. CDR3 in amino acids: CSVTQGAGTEAFF. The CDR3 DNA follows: TGCAGCGTCACACAGGGGGCGGGGACTGAAGCTTTCTTT.

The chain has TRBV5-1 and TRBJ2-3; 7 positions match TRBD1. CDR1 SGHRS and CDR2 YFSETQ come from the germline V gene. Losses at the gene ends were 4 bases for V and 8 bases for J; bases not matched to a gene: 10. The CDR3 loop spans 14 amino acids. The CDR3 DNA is TGCGCCAGCAGCCGCGGACAGGCACAGTTTACGCAGTATTTT. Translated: CASSRGQAQFTQYF.

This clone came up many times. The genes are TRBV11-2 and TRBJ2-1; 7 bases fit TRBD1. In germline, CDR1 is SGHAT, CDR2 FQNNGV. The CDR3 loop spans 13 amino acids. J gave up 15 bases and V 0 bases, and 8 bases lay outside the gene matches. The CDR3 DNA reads TGTGCCAGCAGCTTAGATCAGGGACAGAAAAGGTTCTTC. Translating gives CASSLDQGQKRFF.

As DNA, the CDR3 is TGTGCCAGCAGCTTGGGACAGGGGGTTAGGTGGTGGCAAGCTTTCTTT. Translated: CASSLGQGVRWWQAFF. The chain links TRBV7-8 to TRBJ1-1, with 11 bases matching TRBD1. Germline CDR1 reads SGHVS; CDR2 reads FQNEAQ. The CDR3 runs to 16 residues. After removal of 3 bases from V and 9 bases from J, the junction contained 12 bases not matched to a gene.

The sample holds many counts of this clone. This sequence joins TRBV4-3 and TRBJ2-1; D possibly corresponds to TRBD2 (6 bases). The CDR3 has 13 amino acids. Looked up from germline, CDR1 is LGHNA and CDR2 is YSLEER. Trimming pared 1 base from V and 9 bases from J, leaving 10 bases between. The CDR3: CASSQGLESEQFF. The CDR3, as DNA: TGCGCCAGCAGCCAAGGACTAGAATCTGAGCAGTTCTTC.

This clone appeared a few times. The CDR3 DNA follows: TGTGCCAGCAGTTACTCCAGGGCAACTAATGAAAAACTGTTTTTT. Translating it yields CASSYSRATNEKLFF. The rearrangement uses TRBV6-5 and TRBJ1-4; tentative D call: TRBD1 (5 bases). Germline CDR1 and CDR2: MNHEY and SVGAGI. The CDR3 is 15 amino acids. Trimming took off 0 bases at V and 0 bases at J, with 5 bases between the two ends.

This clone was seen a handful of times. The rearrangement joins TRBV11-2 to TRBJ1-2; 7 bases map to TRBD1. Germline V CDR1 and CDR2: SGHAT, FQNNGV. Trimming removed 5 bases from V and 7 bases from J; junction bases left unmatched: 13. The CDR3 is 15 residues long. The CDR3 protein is CASSRPTGAGIGYTF. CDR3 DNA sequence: TGTGCCAGCAGCCGTCCTACAGGGGCGGGGATTGGCTACACCTTC.

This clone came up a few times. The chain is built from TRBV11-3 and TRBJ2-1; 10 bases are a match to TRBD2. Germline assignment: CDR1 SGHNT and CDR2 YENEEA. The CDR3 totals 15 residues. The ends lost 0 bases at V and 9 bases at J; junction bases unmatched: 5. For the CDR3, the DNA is TGTGCCAGCAGCTTAGAAGCGGGGGGGCATAGTGAGCAGTTCTTC. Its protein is CASSLEAGGHSEQFF.

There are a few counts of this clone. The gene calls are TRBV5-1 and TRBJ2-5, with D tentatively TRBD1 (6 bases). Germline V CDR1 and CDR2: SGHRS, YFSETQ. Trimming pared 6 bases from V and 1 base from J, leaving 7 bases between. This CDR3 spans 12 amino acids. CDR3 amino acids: CASTDSQETQYF. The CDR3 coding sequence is TGCGCCAGCACGGACAGCCAAGAGACCCAGTACTTC.

The CDR3 DNA follows: TGTGCCAGCAGCCCAGACTTCTACGAGCAGTACTTC. As protein: CASSPDFYEQYF. This sequence joins TRBV7-9 and TRBJ2-7; no firm D call. The CDR3 loop spans 12 amino acids. The ends were cut back, 5 bases at V and 3 bases at J, with 8 bases in the middle. Germline V CDR1 and CDR2: SEHNR, FQNEAQ (reference sequence). Looking up the rest from reference TRBV7-9 and TRBJ2-7 gives the full variable domain: DTGVSQNPRHKITKRGQNVTFRCDPISEHNRLYWYRQTLGQGPEFLTYFQNEAQLEKSRLLSDRFSAERPKGSFSTLEIQRTEQGDSAMYLCASSPDFYEQYFGPGTRLTVT.

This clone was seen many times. The CDR3 region has the DNA TGTGCCAGCAGTAGCGGCGGCTCTGGGGCCAACGTCCTGACTTTC. Translation: CASSSGGSGANVLTF. V and J are TRBV6-2 or TRBV6-3 and TRBJ2-6, with a weak D call TRBD2 (5 bases). The V end was cut by 5 bases, the J end by 0 bases, with 8 bases between. The CDR3 totals 15 residues. Germline CDR1 MNHEY, CDR2 SVGEGT.

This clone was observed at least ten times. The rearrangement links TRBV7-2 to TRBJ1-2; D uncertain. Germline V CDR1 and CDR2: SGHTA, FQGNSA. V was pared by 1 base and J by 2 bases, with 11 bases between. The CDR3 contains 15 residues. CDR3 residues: CASSLDRVVNYGYTF. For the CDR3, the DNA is TGTGCCAGCAGCTTAGATAGAGTGGTGAACTATGGCTACACCTTC.

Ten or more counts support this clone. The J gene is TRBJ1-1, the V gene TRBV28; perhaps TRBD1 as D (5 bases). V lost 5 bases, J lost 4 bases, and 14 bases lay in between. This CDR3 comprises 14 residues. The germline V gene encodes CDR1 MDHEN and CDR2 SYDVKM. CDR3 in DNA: TGTGCCAGCAGTCGACAGTGGAGGGGCACTGAAGCTTTCTTT. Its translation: CASSRQWRGTEAFF.

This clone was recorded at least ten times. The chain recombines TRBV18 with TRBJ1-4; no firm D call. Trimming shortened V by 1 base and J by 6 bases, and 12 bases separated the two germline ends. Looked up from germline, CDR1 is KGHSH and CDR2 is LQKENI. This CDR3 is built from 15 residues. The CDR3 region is CASSPQGLGDEKLFF. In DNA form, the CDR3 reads TGTGCCAGCTCACCACAAGGGTTAGGTGATGAAAAACTGTTTTTT.

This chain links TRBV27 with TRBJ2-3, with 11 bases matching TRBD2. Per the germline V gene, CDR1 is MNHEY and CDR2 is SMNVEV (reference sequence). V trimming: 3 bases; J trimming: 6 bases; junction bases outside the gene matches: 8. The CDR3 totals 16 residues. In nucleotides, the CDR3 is TGTGCCAGCAGTTTTCTCCCTAGCGGGGGGTTTGATACGCAGTATTTT. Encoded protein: CASSFLPSGGFDTQYF.

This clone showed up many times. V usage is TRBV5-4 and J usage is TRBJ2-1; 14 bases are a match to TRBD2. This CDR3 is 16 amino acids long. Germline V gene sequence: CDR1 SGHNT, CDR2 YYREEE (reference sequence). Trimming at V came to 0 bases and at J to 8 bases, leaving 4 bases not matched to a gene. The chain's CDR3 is CASSLGLAGGRDEQFF. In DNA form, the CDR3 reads TGTGCCAGCAGCTTGGGACTAGCGGGGGGGCGGGATGAGCAGTTCTTC.

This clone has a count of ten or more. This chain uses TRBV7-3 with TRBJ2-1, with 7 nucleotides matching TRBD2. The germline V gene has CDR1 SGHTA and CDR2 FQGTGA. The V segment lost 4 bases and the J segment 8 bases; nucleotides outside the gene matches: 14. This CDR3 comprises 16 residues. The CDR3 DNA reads TGTGCCAGCAGCTCAGGGCAGGCGGGGGAGTCTGATGAGCAGTTCTTC. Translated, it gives CASSSGQAGESDEQFF.

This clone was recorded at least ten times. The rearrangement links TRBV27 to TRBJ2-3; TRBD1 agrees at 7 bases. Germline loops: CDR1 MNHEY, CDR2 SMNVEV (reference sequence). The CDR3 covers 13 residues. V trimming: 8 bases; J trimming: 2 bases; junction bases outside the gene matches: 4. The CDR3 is CASRDRITDTQYF. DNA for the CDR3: TGTGCCAGCCGGGACAGAATCACAGATACGCAGTATTTT.

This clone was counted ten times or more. The CDR3 region is CASSRPGEKLFF. The CDR3 DNA is TGCGCCAGCAGTAGACCGGGGGAAAAACTGTTTTTT. V and J are TRBV23-1 and TRBJ1-4; no reliable D call. TRBV23-1 belongs to the ORF category, with a function that is uncertain. V was shortened by 5 bases and J by 8 bases, with 9 bases between the two germline ends. This CDR3 has 12 amino acids.

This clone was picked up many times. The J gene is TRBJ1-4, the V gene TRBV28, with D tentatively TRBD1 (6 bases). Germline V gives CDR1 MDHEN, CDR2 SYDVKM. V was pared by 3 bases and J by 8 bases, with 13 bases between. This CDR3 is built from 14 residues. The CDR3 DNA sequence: TGTGCCAGCAGTTTGGGGGGGCATTACGAAAAACTGTTTTTT. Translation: CASSLGGHYEKLFF.

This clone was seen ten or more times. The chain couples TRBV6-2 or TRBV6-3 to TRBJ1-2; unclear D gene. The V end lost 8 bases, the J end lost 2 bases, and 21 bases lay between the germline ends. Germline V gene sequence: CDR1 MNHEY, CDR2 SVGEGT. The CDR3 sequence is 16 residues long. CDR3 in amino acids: CASHSPGQNPNYGYTF. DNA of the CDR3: TGTGCCAGCCATTCTCCAGGCCAGAACCCAAACTATGGCTACACCTTC.